A selection of T cell receptor beta chains follows, all from one sample in a study of blood T cell repertoires in COVID-19. Profiling relied on immunoSEQ multiplex PCR, and the TCRdb table lists in-frame clones only, not all of them. The sample includes 150,000 to 200,000 clones, about three quarters of them seen just once. Sequencing input: peripheral blood. The receptors here all came from a woman between 65 and 79 years old with acute or convalescent COVID-19. Each CDR3 is given with its conserved first and last residue. The D gene is left open where the match is weak. A clone size is listed for some rows: how often the clone was seen (once, few, many), or a class if it is expanded.

j_call v_call clone_size d_call cdr3_nt cdr3_aa
TRBJ2-5 TRBV11-2 few - TGTGCCAGCAGCTTAGGGCCCGAAGAGACCCAGTACTTC CASSLGPEETQYF
TRBJ1-5 TRBV18 few - TGTGCCAGCTCCGATAACAGAAATCAGCCCCAGCATTTT CASSDNRNQPQHF
TRBJ2-2 TRBV5-4 - TRBD2 TGTGCCAGCAGCTTGGGGCCCGGGACTAGCGGGTCCCTGGCGACCGGGGAGCTGTTTTTT CASSLGPGTSGSLATGELFF
TRBJ2-1 TRBV9 - - TGTGCCAGCAGCGTAGGCGGGGACTCAAATGAGCAGTTCTTC CASSVGGDSNEQFF
TRBJ2-1 TRBV9 - TRBD2 TGTGCCAGCAGCGTAACTAGCGCCGAGGGTGAGCAGTTCTTC CASSVTSAEGEQFF
TRBJ2-1 TRBV20-1 - - TGCAGTGCTAGTTTCAGCGTGAGCTCCTACAATGAGCAGTTCTTC CSASFSVSSYNEQFF
TRBJ1-2 TRBV2 - - TGTGCCAGCATGCGACAGAACTATGGCTACACCTTC CASMRQNYGYTF
TRBJ2-5 TRBV18 - TRBD1 TGTGCCAGCTCACCTTCCGGGACAGGGGTAGAGACCCAGTACTTC CASSPSGTGVETQYF
TRBJ1-4 TRBV9 - - TGTGCCAGCAGCCCGAGAAGGAGTGGCAGTAATGAAAAACTGTTTTTT CASSPRRSGSNEKLFF
TRBJ1-1 TRBV4-2 - - TGTGCCAGCAGCCAAGATCACGTGGTAAGGGGGAGTCAAGCTTTCTTT CASSQDHVVRGSQAFF
TRBJ1-2 TRBV5-1 - TRBD1 TGCGCCAGCAGCTTGGAAGGGGGCGACTATGGCTACACCTTC CASSLEGGDYGYTF
TRBJ1-1 TRBV28 - - TGTGCCAGCAGTTTGTACCCGGGTGGAGGGGACACTGAAGCTTTCTTT CASSLYPGGGDTEAFF
TRBJ1-6 TRBV6-4 - TRBD1 TGTGCCAGCAGTGACTTGGCAGGGGGCAGGTCACCCCTCCACTTT CASSDLAGGRSPLHF
TRBJ1-1 TRBV5-1 - TRBD1 TGCGCCAGCAGCTTAGGGACAGCAATGAACACTGAAGCTTTCTTT CASSLGTAMNTEAFF
TRBJ2-3 TRBV5-5 - TRBD2 TGTGCCAGCAGCTTGGCAGCGGGAGAGGCGCAGTATTTT CASSLAAGEAQYF
TRBJ1-3 TRBV30 - - TGTGCCTGGCAGAGACAGGGAAACACCATATATTTT CAWQRQGNTIYF
TRBJ2-3 TRBV9 - - TGTGCCAGCAGCGTAGTAACAGATACGCAGTATTTT CASSVVTDTQYF
TRBJ2-1 TRBV24-1 - TRBD1 TGTGCCACCAGTGATACCAAAGGGACAGAGCAATACAATGAGCAGTTCTTC CATSDTKGTEQYNEQFF
TRBJ2-1 TRBV30 - TRBD2 TGTGCCTCTATCCCCAGCGGGAGGCTTGGGGAGCAGTTCTTC CASIPSGRLGEQFF
TRBJ2-1 TRBV6-6 few TRBD1 TGTGCCAGCAGACGGGACAGGGACTTACACAATGAGCAGTTCTTC CASRRDRDLHNEQFF
TRBJ2-1 TRBV15 - TRBD2 TGTGCCACCAGCAGAGGGGTGACTAGCGGCAATGAGCAGTTCTTC CATSRGVTSGNEQFF
TRBJ1-6 TRBV12-3/TRBV12-4 - - TGTGCCAGCAGCCAGGGAAATTTTTCACCCCTCCACTTT CASSQGNFSPLHF
TRBJ1-1 TRBV30 once - TGTGCCTGGAGTCACGCCCTGGGCCTTGAAGCTTTCTTT CAWSHALGLEAFF
TRBJ2-2 TRBV19 - - TGTGCCAGTAGTATGTCAGGAGGGGTAATCACCGGGGAGCTGTTTTTT CASSMSGGVITGELFF
TRBJ2-2 TRBV4-1 once TRBD1 TGCGCCAGCAGCCAAGGCCCGGGACAGGGGGCTAGCATTGGGGAGCTGTTTTTT CASSQGPGQGASIGELFF
TRBJ2-1 TRBV6-5 few TRBD1 TGTGCCAGCAGGGACCGGGACAGATGGGACAATGAGCAGTTCTTC CASRDRDRWDNEQFF
TRBJ2-2 TRBV9 - TRBD2 TGTGCCAGCAGCGTAGCGGGAGGGCCCGGGGAGCTGTTTTTT CASSVAGGPGELFF
TRBJ2-1 TRBV5-6 - - TGTGCCAGCAGCTTGGGGGCAGAGACATATTACAATGAGCAGTTCTTC CASSLGAETYYNEQFF
TRBJ2-1 TRBV10-3 - - TGTGCCATCGGCCTCAGGGGCAATGAGCAGTTCTTC CAIGLRGNEQFF
TRBJ2-3 TRBV3-1/TRBV3-2 once TRBD2 TGTGCCAGCAGCCGAACAAAACCGGGACTAGCGGGGGACACAGATACGCAGTATTTT CASSRTKPGLAGDTDTQYF
TRBJ2-3 TRBV5-6 - - TGTGCCAGCAGGAACTCCACGACGGGATCTGCGGGTCCGCAGTATTTT CASRNSTTGSAGPQYF
TRBJ2-1 TRBV19 - - TGTGCCAGTAGTAACGGCTACAATGAGCAGTTCTTC CASSNGYNEQFF
TRBJ2-3 TRBV4-2 - TRBD2 TGTGCCAGCAGCCACGATCGAGCGGGAGGGGGCACAGATACGCAGTATTTT CASSHDRAGGGTDTQYF
TRBJ2-3 TRBV6-5 - TRBD2 TGTGCCAGCAGCGGGACTAGCGGGAACACAGATACGCAGTATTTT CASSGTSGNTDTQYF
TRBJ2-2 TRBV19 - TRBD2 TGTGCCTCCCTAACAACGGGAGGTACCGGGGAGCTGTTTTTT CASLTTGGTGELFF
TRBJ2-3 TRBV5-6 - - TGTGCCAGCAGCTTATGGCGGTCTAGCACAGATACGCAGTATTTT CASSLWRSSTDTQYF
TRBJ2-1 TRBV18 - - TGTGCCAGCTCACCCTCTACTGGTAGCGCCTCCTACAATGAGCAGTTCTTC CASSPSTGSASYNEQFF
TRBJ2-2 TRBV5-1 - - TGCGCCAGCAGCTTGGGCAGGGGGGCGAGAGGCACCGGGGAGCTGTTTTTT CASSLGRGARGTGELFF
TRBJ2-5 TRBV2 - TRBD1 TGTGCCAGCAGTTGGGACAGCAAAGAGACCCAGTACTTC CASSWDSKETQYF
TRBJ1-2 TRBV6-2/TRBV6-3 - TRBD1 TGTGCCAGCAGTACCTCGGGACAGGTGTATGGCTACACCTTC CASSTSGQVYGYTF
TRBJ1-2 TRBV5-1 once - TGCGCCAGCAGCTTCACGGGAGATGGCTACACCTTC CASSFTGDGYTF
TRBJ2-7 TRBV7-2 - - TGTGCCAGCAGCTTACAGCCGACGGGAATACAGCAGTACTTC CASSLQPTGIQQYF
TRBJ2-5 TRBV3-1/TRBV3-2 - TRBD2 TGTGCCAGCACAATCCAGGCGGGAGAAGAGACCCAGTACTTC CASTIQAGEETQYF
TRBJ2-7 TRBV4-1 - - TGCGCCAGCAGCCAAGAAGGGGCAGCTACCTCCTACGAGCAGTACTTC CASSQEGAATSYEQYF
TRBJ2-3 TRBV6-5 - - TGTGCCAGCAGCTATCGGACAGGCACAGATACGCAGTATTTT CASSYRTGTDTQYF
TRBJ1-2 TRBV2 few TRBD1 TGTGCCAGCAAGACAGGGCGGGGGGACTATGGCTACACCTTC CASKTGRGDYGYTF
TRBJ2-1 TRBV19 - TRBD2 TGTGCCAGTAGTGCGACTAGCGGGAGATACAATGAGCAGTTCTTC CASSATSGRYNEQFF
TRBJ1-2 TRBV10-3 - - TGTGCCATCAGCAGACAGGACCCCAACTATGGCTACACCTTC CAISRQDPNYGYTF
TRBJ2-1 TRBV6-2/TRBV6-3 few - TGTGCCAGCAGCTCGACCGGGAGCCATGAGCAGTTCTTC CASSSTGSHEQFF
TRBJ1-1 TRBV2 - TRBD1 TGTGCCAGCAGCGTCCCTCGGACAGGGAAGACTGAAGCTTTCTTT CASSVPRTGKTEAFF
TRBJ2-1 TRBV24-1 - - TGTGCCACCAGTGATTTTGGGGCTGCTTCCTACAATGAGCAGTTCTTC CATSDFGAASYNEQFF
TRBJ1-5 TRBV19 - - TGTGCCAGTAGTATCTTACAGAATCAGCCCCAGCATTTT CASSILQNQPQHF
TRBJ2-1 TRBV7-3 - - TGTGCCAGCAGCTTAGGGGCAGCCAACAATGAGCAGTTCTTC CASSLGAANNEQFF
TRBJ1-2 TRBV18 many - TGTGCCAGCTCACCGGGAGGGCCCTATGGCTACACCTTC CASSPGGPYGYTF
TRBJ1-5 TRBV2 - - TGTGCCAGCAGTGGTCAGGGTAATCAGCCCCAGCATTTT CASSGQGNQPQHF
TRBJ2-7 TRBV4-2 many - TGTGCCAGCAGTCGGGACATCTCCTACGAGCAGTACTTC CASSRDISYEQYF
TRBJ2-7 TRBV4-1 many TRBD2 TGCGCCAGCAGCCAAGCCCGACTAGCGGGATCCTACGAGCAGTACTTC CASSQARLAGSYEQYF
TRBJ2-3 TRBV7-6 - TRBD1 TGTGCCAGCAGCTTACGCTATGGACAGGTTAGAGATACGCAGTATTTT CASSLRYGQVRDTQYF